Presented here are 10 T cell receptor beta chains from one specimen sequenced in a study of neurological immune-mediated disorders (dated by TCRdb to the late 2010s). According to the study, the label for this sample's time point signals: longitudinal time-point 3. The library came from 5' RACE. Sequencing was carried out with an Illumina HiSeq 2500. Using fastp at Q25 and MiXCR, TCRdb reprocessed the public reads and kept productive beta chains. Merged by CDR3 protein, the rows form single entries marked with the most common genes and DNA. Counted in this sample were some 55,000 distinct CDR3 sequences; 6.5% to 8.5% of them appeared once. The leading ten clones occupy under 2.5% of the sample. Sequenced: PBMCs. The receptors were gathered from a woman aged 40 to 50 in good health.

This clonotype was recorded many times. The V and J genes are TRBV4-3 and TRBJ1-6; unclear D gene. The CDR3 is 14 amino acids. Germline V gene data show CDR1 as LGHNA and CDR2 as YSLEER. V lost 3 bases, J lost 7 bases, and 10 bases lay in between. CDR3 DNA: TGCGCCAGCAGCCACAGGACGGGGAATTCACCCCTCCACTTT. Its protein is CASSHRTGNSPLHF.

This clonotype occurred many times. This chain uses TRBV15 with TRBJ2-1, with 12 bases lining up with TRBD2. CDR1 and CDR2 (germline): LNHNV, YYDKDF (reference sequence). With 3 bases clipped from V and 3 bases from J, the junction kept 6 bases outside the gene matches. This CDR3 has 17 amino acids. CDR3 nucleotide sequence: TGTGCCACCAGCAGTCCCCTACTAGCGGGGGGCTACAATGAGCAGTTCTTC. Encoded protein: CATSSPLLAGGYNEQFF.

This clonotype came up many times. The chain employs TRBV10-3 and TRBJ1-1; D call uncertain. This CDR3 has 13 residues. V shed 4 bases and J shed 5 bases, with 11 bases lying between them. Looked up from germline, CDR1 is ENHRY and CDR2 is SYGVKD. CDR3 nucleotides: TGTGCCATCAGTGGTCAAACGGGGACTGAAGCTTTCTTT. Its translation is CAISGQTGTEAFF.

This clonotype was counted at least ten times. This chain connects TRBV6-6 to TRBJ2-7, with 7 bases lining up with TRBD1. With 2 bases clipped from V and 5 bases from J, the junction kept 6 bases outside the gene matches. The CDR3 consists of 14 residues. The germline gives CDR1 MNHNY, CDR2 SVGAGI (reference sequence). CDR3 in DNA: TGTGCCAGCAGTTACACCGGGACAGTACACGAGCAGTACTTC. It codes for CASSYTGTVHEQYF.

This clonotype was picked up many times. The chain has TRBV7-9 and TRBJ1-1; TRBD1 matches at 7 bases. Germline-derived CDR1 and CDR2 are SEHNR and FQNEAQ (reference sequence). This CDR3 is 16 amino acids long. The J segment lost 1 base and the V segment lost 5 bases, leaving 10 bases of the junction unmatched. For the CDR3, the DNA is TGTGCCAGCAGCCGATCGACAGGGTTGGCGAACACTGAAGCTTTCTTT. This encodes CASSRSTGLANTEAFF.

This clonotype was picked up many times. The chain uses TRBV20-1 and TRBJ2-5; D uncertain. CDR1 is DFQATT and CDR2 is SNEGSKA in the germline V gene (reference sequence). CDR3 length equals 14 residues. V was clipped by 0 bases and J by 2 bases, with 10 bases between them. The CDR3 DNA sequence: TGCAGTGCTAGAGAGGCGGCTCAACAAGAGACCCAGTACTTC. Protein: CSAREAAQQETQYF.

Ten or more counts support this clonotype. The V gene is TRBV7-6, the J gene TRBJ2-1, with a possible D match to TRBD2 (6 bases). V was pared by 4 bases and J by 7 bases, with 20 bases between. CDR1 and CDR2 from the germline V gene are SGHVS and FNYEAQ. CDR3 length equals 16 residues. The CDR3 DNA sequence: TGTGCCAGCAGCTCCCAAACAGGTGGGAGGTGGAATGAGCAGTTCTTC. Translated, it gives CASSSQTGGRWNEQFF.

This clonotype appeared many times. The chain carries TRBV20-1 and TRBJ2-7; possibly TRBD2 for D (5 bases). V lost 7 bases and J lost 2, with 9 bases in between. The CDR3 extends over 11 amino acids. Germline V gene data show CDR1 as DFQATT and CDR2 as SNEGSKA (reference sequence). CDR3 nucleotides: TGCAGTGGGACTTCCGCCTACGAGCAGTACTTC. Its translation: CSGTSAYEQYF.

This clonotype appeared many times. The chain combines TRBV24-1 with TRBJ2-1; tentatively, D is TRBD1 or TRBD2 (5 bases each). V gave up 10 bases and J gave up 3 bases, with 15 bases separating them. The length of the CDR3 is 14 residues. Germline V gives CDR1 KGHDR, CDR2 SFDVKD. This CDR3 reads CATTRGTDYNEQFF. The CDR3 DNA reads as TGTGCCACTACCCGTGGGACCGACTACAATGAGCAGTTCTTC.

This clonotype was seen at least ten times. The chain recombines TRBV10-3 with TRBJ1-2; 9 nucleotides align to TRBD1. Germline V gene data show CDR1 as ENHRY and CDR2 as SYGVKD. CDR3 length equals 15 residues. J gave up 7 bases and V 0 bases, and 6 bases lay outside the gene matches. CDR3 in DNA: TGTGCCATCAGTGAGTCTGGACAGGGGTTGTCTGGCTACACCTTC. Translating it yields CAISESGQGLSGYTF.